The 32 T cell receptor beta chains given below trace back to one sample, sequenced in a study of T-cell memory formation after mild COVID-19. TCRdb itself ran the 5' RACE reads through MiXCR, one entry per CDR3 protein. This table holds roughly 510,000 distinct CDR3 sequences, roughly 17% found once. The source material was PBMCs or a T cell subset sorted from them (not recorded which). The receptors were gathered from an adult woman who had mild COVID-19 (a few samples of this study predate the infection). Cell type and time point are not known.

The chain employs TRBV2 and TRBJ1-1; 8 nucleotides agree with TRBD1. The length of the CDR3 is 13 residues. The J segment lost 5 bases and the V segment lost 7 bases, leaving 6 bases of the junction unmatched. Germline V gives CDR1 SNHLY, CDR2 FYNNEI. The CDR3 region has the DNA TGTGCCAGCATCGGGACAGGCTGGACTGAAGCTTTCTTT. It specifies CASIGTGWTEAFF.

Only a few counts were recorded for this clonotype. Written as DNA, the CDR3 is TGTGCCAGCAGTGCGGAAGGAGATGGGGCCTCTTACGAGCAGTACTTC. Translation: CASSAEGDGASYEQYF. The J gene is TRBJ2-7, the V gene TRBV25-1; weak D call: TRBD1 (5 bases). The CDR3 runs to 16 residues. Germline V CDR1 and CDR2: MGHDK, SYGVNS. Trimming took 4 bases from V and 4 from J, leaving 20 bases between them.

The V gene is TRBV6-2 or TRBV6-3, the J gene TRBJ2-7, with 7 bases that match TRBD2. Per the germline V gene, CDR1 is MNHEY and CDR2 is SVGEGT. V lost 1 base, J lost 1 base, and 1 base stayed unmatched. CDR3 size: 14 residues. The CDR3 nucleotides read TGTGCCAGCAGTTACTACGGGGGGTCCTACGAGCAGTACTTC. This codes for CASSYYGGSYEQYF.

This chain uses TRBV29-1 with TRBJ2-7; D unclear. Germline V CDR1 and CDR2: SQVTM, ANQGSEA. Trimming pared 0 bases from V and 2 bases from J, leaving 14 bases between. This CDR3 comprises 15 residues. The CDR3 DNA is TGCAGCGTTGAAGATCGGGCCAGCAACCCCTACGAGCAGTACTTC. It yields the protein CSVEDRASNPYEQYF.

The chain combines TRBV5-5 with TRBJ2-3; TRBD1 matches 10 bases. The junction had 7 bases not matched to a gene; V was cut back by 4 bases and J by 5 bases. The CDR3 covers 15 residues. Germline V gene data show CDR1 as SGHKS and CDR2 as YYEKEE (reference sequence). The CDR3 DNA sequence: TGTGCCAGCAGCCGAGACAGGGGGCTTCAAGATACGCAGTATTTT. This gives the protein CASSRDRGLQDTQYF.

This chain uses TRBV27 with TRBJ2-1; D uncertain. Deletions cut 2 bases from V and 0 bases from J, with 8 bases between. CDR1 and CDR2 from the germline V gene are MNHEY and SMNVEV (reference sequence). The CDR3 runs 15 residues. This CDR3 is CASSLLPVSYNEQFF. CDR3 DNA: TGTGCCAGCAGTTTACTTCCCGTCTCCTACAATGAGCAGTTCTTC.

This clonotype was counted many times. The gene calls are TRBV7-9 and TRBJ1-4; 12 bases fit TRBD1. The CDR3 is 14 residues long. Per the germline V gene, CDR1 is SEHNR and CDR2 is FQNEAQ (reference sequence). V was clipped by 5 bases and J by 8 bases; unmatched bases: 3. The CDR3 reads CASSEGTGGEKLFF. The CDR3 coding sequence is TGTGCCAGCAGCGAAGGGACAGGGGGCGAAAAACTGTTTTTT.

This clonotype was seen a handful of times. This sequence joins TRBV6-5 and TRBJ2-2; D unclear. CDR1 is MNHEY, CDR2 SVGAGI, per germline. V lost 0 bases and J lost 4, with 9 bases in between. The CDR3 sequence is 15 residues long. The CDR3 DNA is TGTGCCAGCAGTTACTCGGATCGGAGCACCGGGGAGCTGTTTTTT. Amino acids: CASSYSDRSTGELFF.

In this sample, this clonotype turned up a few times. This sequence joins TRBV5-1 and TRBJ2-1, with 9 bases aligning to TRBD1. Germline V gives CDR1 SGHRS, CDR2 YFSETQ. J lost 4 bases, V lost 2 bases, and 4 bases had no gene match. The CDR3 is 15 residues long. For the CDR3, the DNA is TGCGCCAGCAGCTTAGGGACAGGGTTTTACAATGAGCAGTTCTTC. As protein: CASSLGTGFYNEQFF.

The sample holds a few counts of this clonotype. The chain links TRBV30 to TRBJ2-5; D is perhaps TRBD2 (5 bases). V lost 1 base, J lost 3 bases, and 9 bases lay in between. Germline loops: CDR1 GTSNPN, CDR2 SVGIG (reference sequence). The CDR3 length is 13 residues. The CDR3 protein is CAWSGGSKETQYF. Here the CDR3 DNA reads TGTGCCTGGAGTGGAGGGTCTAAAGAGACCCAGTACTTC.

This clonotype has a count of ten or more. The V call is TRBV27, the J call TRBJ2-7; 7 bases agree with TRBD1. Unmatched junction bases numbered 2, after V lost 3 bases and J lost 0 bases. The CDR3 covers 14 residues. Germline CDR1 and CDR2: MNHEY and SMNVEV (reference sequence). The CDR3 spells CASSFGQASYEQYF. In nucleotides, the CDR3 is TGTGCCAGCAGTTTCGGACAGGCCTCCTACGAGCAGTACTTC.

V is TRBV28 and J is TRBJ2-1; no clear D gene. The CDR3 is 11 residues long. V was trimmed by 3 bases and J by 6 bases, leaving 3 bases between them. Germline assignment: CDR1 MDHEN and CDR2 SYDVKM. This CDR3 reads CASSLINEQFF. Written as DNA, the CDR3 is TGTGCCAGCAGTTTGATCAATGAGCAGTTCTTC. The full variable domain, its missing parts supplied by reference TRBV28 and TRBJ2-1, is DVKVTQSSRYLVKRTGEKVFLECVQDMDHENMFWYRQDPGLGLRLIYFSYDVKMKEKGDIPEGYSVSREKKERFSLILESASTNQTSMYLCASSLINEQFFGPGTRLTVL.

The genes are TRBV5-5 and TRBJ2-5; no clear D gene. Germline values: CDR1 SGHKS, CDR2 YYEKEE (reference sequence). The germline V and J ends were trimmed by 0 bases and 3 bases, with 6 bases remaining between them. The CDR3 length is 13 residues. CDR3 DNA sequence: TGTGCCAGCAGCTTGGACAGTGAAGAGACCCAGTACTTC. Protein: CASSLDSEETQYF.

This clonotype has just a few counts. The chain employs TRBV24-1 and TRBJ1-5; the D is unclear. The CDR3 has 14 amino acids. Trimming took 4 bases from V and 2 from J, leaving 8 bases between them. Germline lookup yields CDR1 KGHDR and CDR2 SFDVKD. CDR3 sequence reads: CATSERGRNQPQHF. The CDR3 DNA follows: TGTGCCACCAGTGAAAGAGGACGCAATCAGCCCCAGCATTTT.

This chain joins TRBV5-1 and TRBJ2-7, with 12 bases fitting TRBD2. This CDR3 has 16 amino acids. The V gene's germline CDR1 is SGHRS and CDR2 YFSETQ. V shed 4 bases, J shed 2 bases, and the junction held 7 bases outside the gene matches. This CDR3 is CASSPRLAGETYEQYF. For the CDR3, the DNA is TGCGCCAGCAGCCCCCGACTAGCGGGAGAGACCTACGAGCAGTACTTC. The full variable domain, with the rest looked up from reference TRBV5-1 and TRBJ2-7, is KAGVTQTPRYLIKTRGQQVTLSCSPISGHRSVSWYQQTPGQGLQFLFEYFSETQRNKGNFPGRFSGRQFSNSRSEMNVSTLELGDSALYLCASSPRLAGETYEQYFGPGTRLTVT.

This CDR3 is CASSLPPGRNTGELFF. DNA of the CDR3: TGTGCCAGCAGCTTACCCCCGGGGAGAAACACCGGGGAGCTGTTTTTT. The chain uses TRBV7-9 and TRBJ2-2; possible D gene TRBD2, 5 bases. This CDR3 has 16 amino acids. Germline values: CDR1 SEHNR, CDR2 FQNEAQ (reference sequence). The V gene lost 2 bases and the J gene lost 2 bases, with 12 bases spanning the gap.

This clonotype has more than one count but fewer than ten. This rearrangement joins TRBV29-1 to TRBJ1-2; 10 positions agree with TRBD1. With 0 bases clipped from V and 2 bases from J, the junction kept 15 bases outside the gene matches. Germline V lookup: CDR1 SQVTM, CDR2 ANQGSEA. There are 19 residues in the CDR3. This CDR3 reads CSVEEEEELGTGENYGYTF. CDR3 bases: TGCAGCGTTGAAGAAGAGGAGGAGTTGGGGACAGGGGAAAACTATGGCTACACCTTC.

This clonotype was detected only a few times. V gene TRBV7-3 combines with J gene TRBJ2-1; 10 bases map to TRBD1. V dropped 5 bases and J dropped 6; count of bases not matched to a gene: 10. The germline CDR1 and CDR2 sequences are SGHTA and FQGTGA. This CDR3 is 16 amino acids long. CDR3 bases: TGTGCCAGCAGCGTTAAGGGGACAGGGGTTTTCAATGAGCAGTTCTTC. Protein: CASSVKGTGVFNEQFF.

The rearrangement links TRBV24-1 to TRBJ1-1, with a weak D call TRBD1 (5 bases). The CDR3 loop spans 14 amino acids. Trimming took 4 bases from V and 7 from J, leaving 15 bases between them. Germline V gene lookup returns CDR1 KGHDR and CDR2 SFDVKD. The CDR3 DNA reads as TGTGCCACCAGTGACGCGGGACGGCGAAATGAAGCTTTCTTT. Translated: CATSDAGRRNEAFF.

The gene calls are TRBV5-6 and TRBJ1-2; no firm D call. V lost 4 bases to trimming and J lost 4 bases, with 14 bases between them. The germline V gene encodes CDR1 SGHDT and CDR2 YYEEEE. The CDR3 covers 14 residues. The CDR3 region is CASSSITASYGYTF. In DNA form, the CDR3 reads TGTGCCAGCAGCAGTATAACAGCGAGCTATGGCTACACCTTC.

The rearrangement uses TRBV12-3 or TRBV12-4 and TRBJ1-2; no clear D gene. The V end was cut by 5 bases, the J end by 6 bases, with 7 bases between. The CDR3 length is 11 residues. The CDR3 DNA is TGTGCCAGCAGTGCGGACGATGGCTACACCTTC. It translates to CASSADDGYTF.

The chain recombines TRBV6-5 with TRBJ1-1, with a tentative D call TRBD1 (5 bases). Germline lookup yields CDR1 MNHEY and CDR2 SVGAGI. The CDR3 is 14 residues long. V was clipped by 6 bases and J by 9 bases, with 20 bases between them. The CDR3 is CASRFSMGRSKAFF. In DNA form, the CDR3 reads TGTGCCAGCAGGTTCTCTATGGGACGGAGTAAAGCTTTCTTT.

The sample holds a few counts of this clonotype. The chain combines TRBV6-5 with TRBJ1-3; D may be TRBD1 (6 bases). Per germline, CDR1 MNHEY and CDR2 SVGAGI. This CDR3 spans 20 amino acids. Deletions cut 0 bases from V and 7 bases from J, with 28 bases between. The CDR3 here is CASSYSRQGNFRSGLNTIYF. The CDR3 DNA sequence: TGTGCCAGCAGTTACTCGAGGCAGGGGAACTTTCGAAGTGGGTTGAACACCATATATTTT.

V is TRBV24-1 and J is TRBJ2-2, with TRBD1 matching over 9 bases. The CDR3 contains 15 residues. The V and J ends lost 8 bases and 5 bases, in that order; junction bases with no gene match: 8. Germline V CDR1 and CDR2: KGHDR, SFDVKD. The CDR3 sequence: CATNAGQGVTGELFF. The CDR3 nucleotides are TGTGCCACCAATGCGGGACAGGGAGTTACCGGGGAGCTGTTTTTT.

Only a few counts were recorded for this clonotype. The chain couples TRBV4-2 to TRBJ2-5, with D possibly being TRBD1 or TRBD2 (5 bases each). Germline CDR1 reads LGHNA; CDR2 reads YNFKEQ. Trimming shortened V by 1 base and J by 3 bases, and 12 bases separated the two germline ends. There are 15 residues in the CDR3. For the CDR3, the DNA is TGTGCCAGCAGCCAAGGGACACTAGTAGAAGAGACCCAGTACTTC. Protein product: CASSQGTLVEETQYF.

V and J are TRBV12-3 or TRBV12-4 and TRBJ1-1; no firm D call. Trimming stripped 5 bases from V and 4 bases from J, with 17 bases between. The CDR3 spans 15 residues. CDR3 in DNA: TGTGCCAGCAGTCTCAGCGGACCCAAGTCCACTGAAGCTTTCTTT. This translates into CASSLSGPKSTEAFF.

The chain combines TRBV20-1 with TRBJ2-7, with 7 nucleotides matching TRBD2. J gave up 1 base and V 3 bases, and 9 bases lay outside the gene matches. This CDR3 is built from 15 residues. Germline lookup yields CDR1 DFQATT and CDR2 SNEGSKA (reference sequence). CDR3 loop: CSASTPSGGSYEQYF. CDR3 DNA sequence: TGCAGTGCTAGTACCCCTAGCGGAGGTTCCTACGAGCAGTACTTC.

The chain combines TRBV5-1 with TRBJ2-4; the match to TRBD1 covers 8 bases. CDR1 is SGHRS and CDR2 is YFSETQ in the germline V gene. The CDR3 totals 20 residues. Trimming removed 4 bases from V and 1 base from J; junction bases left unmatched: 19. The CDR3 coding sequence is TGCGCCAGCAGCCCTGCGCGGACAGGGAACTCTGAGACGGCCAAAAACATTCAGTACTTC. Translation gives CASSPARTGNSETAKNIQYF.

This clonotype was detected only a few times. In nucleotides, the CDR3 is TGTGCCAGCAGCCAAGATACTCGTTACGGGGGGACAGATACGCAGTATTTT. Translating gives CASSQDTRYGGTDTQYF. The chain joins TRBV3-1 to TRBJ2-3; 7 nucleotides agree with TRBD2. Trimming at V came to 0 bases and at J to 3 bases, leaving 9 bases not matched to a gene. Looked up from germline, CDR1 is LGHDT and CDR2 is YNNKEL (reference sequence). The CDR3 consists of 17 residues.

The DNA of the CDR3 is TGCGCCAGCAGCCAAGATCTAACAGGGGGTAGCTATGGCTACACCTTC. This translates into CASSQDLTGGSYGYTF. The rearrangement links TRBV4-3 to TRBJ1-2, with 8 positions matching TRBD1. Trimming at V came to 0 bases and at J to 4 bases, leaving 7 bases not matched to a gene. Germline-derived CDR1 and CDR2 are LGHNA and YSLEER. This CDR3 has 16 amino acids.

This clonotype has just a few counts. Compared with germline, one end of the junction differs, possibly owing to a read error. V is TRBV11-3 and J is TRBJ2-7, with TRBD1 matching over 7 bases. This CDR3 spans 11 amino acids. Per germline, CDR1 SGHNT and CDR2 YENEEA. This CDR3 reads CASSLETGSDF. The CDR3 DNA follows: TGTGCCAGCAGCTTAGAGACAGGGAGCGACTTC.

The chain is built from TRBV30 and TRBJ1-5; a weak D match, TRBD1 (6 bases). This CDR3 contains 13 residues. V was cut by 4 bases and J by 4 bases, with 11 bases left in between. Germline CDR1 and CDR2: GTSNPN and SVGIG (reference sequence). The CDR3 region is CAWKQGLNQPQHF. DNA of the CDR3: TGTGCCTGGAAACAGGGACTTAATCAGCCCCAGCATTTT.